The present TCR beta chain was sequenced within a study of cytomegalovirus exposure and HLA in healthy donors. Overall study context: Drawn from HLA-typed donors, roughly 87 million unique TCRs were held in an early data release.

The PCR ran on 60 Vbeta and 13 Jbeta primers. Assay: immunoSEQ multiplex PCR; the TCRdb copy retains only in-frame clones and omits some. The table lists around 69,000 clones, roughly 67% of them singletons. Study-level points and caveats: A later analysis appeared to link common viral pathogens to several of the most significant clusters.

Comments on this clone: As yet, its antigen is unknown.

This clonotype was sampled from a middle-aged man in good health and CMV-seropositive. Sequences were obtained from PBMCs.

Here the CDR3 DNA reads TGCGCCAGCAGCCAAGTGAGGGGGAGCTACACCTTC. Protein product: CASSQVRGSYTF. The V call is TRBV4-3, the J call TRBJ1-2; weak D call: TRBD1 (6 bases). Germline V gives CDR1 LGHNA, CDR2 YSLEER. This CDR3 comprises 12 residues. V was trimmed by 1 base and J by 9 bases, leaving 9 bases between them.